This T cell receptor beta chain was sequenced in a study of read filtering for tumor transcriptome and immune sequencing. Study-level background: R-ISS stage counts were under 10 for I, roughly 15 for II, about seven for III. Study-level findings and limits: Even smaller IR-seq throughput identified most shared clonotypes. Sorted CD138-negative bone marrow cells were not purified T cells.

Between the trimmed V and J ends, which lost 6 bases and 7 bases, there was a span of 11 bases. CDR1 and CDR2 from the germline V gene are KGHDR and SFDVKD. The CDR3 loop spans 13 amino acids. For this clonotype: Its antigen remains unknown.

From roughly 400 ng of RNA, a library with molecular barcoded alpha/delta and beta/gamma adaptors was made. From the reads, TCRdb called clonotypes with MiXCR, one entry per CDR3 protein. This sample has 40,000 to 50,000 distinct CDR3 sequences, with around 15% found just once. Bone marrow was sampled from every patient at the time of active disease. This TCR derives from a donor over 35 with multiple myeloma. The rearrangement uses TRBV24-1 and TRBJ2-2, with a weak D call TRBD2 (6 bases). Sequenced: a population of CD138-negative cells sorted from bone marrow. The CDR3: CATSRQGGGELFF. In DNA form, the CDR3 reads TGTGCCACCAGTAGGCAGGGAGGCGGGGAGCTGTTTTTT.